This TCR beta chain originates from a study of neoadjuvant anti-PD-1 for oral cavity cancer. Overall study: Before surgery, most patients got three to four biweekly 3 mg/kg nivolumab doses.

This clone was detected only once. No antigen is known for it. The sample's time point: after neoadjuvant nivolumab, at surgical resection. These oral cavity squamous cell carcinomas were HPV-negative and locally advanced. CDR1 is MNHEY and CDR2 is SMNVEV in the germline V gene (reference sequence). V lost 1 base and J lost 2, with 11 bases in between. There are 15 residues in the CDR3. Broader study findings: Pretreatment Treg/Th17 ratio correlated inversely with post-treatment tumor clonality.

TCRdb's table, derived via immunoSEQ multiplex PCR, lists solely in-frame clones and lacks some. The repertoire consists of tens of thousands of clones, with more than 35% occurring once and the leading ten covering roughly 15%. The chain carries TRBV27 and TRBJ2-5; TRBD1 might be the D (6 bases). The material was tumor tissue, obtained after nivolumab (anti-PD-1) treatment. This sequence was found in a person aged 40-85 years with oral cavity squamous cell carcinoma. The CDR3 nucleotides read TGTGCCAGCAGTTTATGGACAGACCCACAAGAGACCCAGTACTTC. It translates to CASSLWTDPQETQYF.